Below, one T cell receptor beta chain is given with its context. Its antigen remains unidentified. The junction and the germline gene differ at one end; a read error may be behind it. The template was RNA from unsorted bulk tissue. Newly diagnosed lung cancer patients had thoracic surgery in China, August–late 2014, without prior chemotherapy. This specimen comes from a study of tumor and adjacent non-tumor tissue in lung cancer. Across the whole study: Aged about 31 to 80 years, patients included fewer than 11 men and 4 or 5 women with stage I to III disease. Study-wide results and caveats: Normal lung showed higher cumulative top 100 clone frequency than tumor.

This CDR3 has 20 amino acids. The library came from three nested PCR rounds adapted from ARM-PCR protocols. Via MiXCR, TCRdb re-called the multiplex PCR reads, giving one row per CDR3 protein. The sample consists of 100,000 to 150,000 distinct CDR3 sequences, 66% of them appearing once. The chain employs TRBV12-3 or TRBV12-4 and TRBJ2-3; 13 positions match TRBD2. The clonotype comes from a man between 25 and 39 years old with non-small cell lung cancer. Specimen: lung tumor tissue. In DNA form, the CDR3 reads TGTGCCGGCAGCGGAATCGGGACTAGCGGGGCTAACACGGGGAGAGATACGCAGTATTTT. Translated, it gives CAGSGIGTSGANTGRDTQYF.